This is a list of T cell receptor beta chains from one sample in a study of T cells in localized non-small cell lung cancer. Method: immunoSEQ multiplex PCR; TCRdb's copy keeps in-frame clones and lacks some. The table lists 45,000 to 50,000 clones, about 88% of them singletons, with 2.5% in the top ten. Specimen: PBMCs, collected before any cancer treatment. All receptors come from a man aged 35-69 years with stage II lung adenocarcinoma. CDR3s include the opening cysteine and the closing phenylalanine or tryptophan. Each record gives: V gene, D gene, J gene, clone size, CDR3 DNA, CDR3 protein. The D gene is left open where the match is weak. Size values are once, few and many counts, or a class for expanded clones, and some rows have none.

v_call: TRBV5-1; d_call: -; j_call: TRBJ2-5; clone_size: once; cdr3_nt: TGCGCCAGCAGCTTGCGGGGGATCGAGACCCAGTACTTC; cdr3_aa: CASSLRGIETQYF
v_call: TRBV25-1; d_call: -; j_call: TRBJ2-7; clone_size: -; cdr3_nt: TGTGCCAGCAGTGAAGTAGGGGTAACCTACGAGCAGTACTTC; cdr3_aa: CASSEVGVTYEQYF
v_call: TRBV27; d_call: TRBD2; j_call: TRBJ2-3; clone_size: -; cdr3_nt: TGTGCCAGCAGAACCGGGGGGAGCACAGATACGCAGTATTTT; cdr3_aa: CASRTGGSTDTQYF
v_call: TRBV6-5; d_call: -; j_call: TRBJ1-2; clone_size: -; cdr3_nt: TGTGCCAGCAGTTACGAGGGCTCAACTAGGGGCTACACCTTC; cdr3_aa: CASSYEGSTRGYTF
v_call: TRBV12-5; d_call: TRBD1; j_call: TRBJ1-1; clone_size: -; cdr3_nt: TGTGCTAGTGAGGACAGGCCAGTTGCTGAAGCTTTCTTT; cdr3_aa: CASEDRPVAEAFF
v_call: TRBV6-5; d_call: TRBD1; j_call: TRBJ1-3; clone_size: -; cdr3_nt: TGTGCCAGCACTCTAGACAGGGGTGATGGAAACACCATATATTTT; cdr3_aa: CASTLDRGDGNTIYF
v_call: TRBV2; d_call: -; j_call: TRBJ1-2; clone_size: -; cdr3_nt: TGTGCCAGCCTCCTGGGTAGGGTAGATAACCTCTATGGCTACACCTTC; cdr3_aa: CASLLGRVDNLYGYTF
v_call: TRBV11-3; d_call: TRBD1; j_call: TRBJ2-1; clone_size: -; cdr3_nt: TGTGCCAGCAGCTTCTCTGGACAGGGATACAATGAGCAGTTCTTC; cdr3_aa: CASSFSGQGYNEQFF
v_call: TRBV4-2; d_call: -; j_call: TRBJ2-7; clone_size: once; cdr3_nt: TGTGCCAGCAGCCAAGACAAGCGCTACGAGCAGTACTTC; cdr3_aa: CASSQDKRYEQYF
v_call: TRBV5-5; d_call: TRBD1; j_call: TRBJ1-2; clone_size: -; cdr3_nt: TGTGCCAGCAGCTTGATTGACAGGGAGCCTTATTATTATGGCTACACCTTC; cdr3_aa: CASSLIDREPYYYGYTF
v_call: TRBV4-1; d_call: -; j_call: TRBJ2-2; clone_size: -; cdr3_nt: TGCGCCAGCAGCCAAGCAGGGGACACAGTTTCCGGGGAGCTGTTTTTT; cdr3_aa: CASSQAGDTVSGELFF
v_call: TRBV6-1; d_call: -; j_call: TRBJ1-2; clone_size: -; cdr3_nt: TGTGCCAGCAGTGAATCGACAGTCTCTCCTTATGGCTACACCTTC; cdr3_aa: CASSESTVSPYGYTF
v_call: TRBV6-1; d_call: -; j_call: TRBJ2-5; clone_size: -; cdr3_nt: TGTGCCAGCAGTCAAGGGGCCAGGTGGGCGGGGGAGACCCAGTACTTC; cdr3_aa: CASSQGARWAGETQYF
v_call: TRBV19; d_call: TRBD1; j_call: TRBJ2-2; clone_size: -; cdr3_nt: TGTGCCAGTAGTTTGACAGGGGCCTTAAACACCGGGGAGCTGTTTTTT; cdr3_aa: CASSLTGALNTGELFF
v_call: TRBV7-6; d_call: -; j_call: TRBJ2-1; clone_size: -; cdr3_nt: TGTGCCAGCAGCTTAGCGCCAGGAGAGTTCTACAATGAGCAGTTCTTC; cdr3_aa: CASSLAPGEFYNEQFF
v_call: TRBV19; d_call: -; j_call: TRBJ1-1; clone_size: -; cdr3_nt: TGTGCCAGTAGTATGAACAGCATGAACACTGAAGCTTTCTTT; cdr3_aa: CASSMNSMNTEAFF
v_call: TRBV28; d_call: TRBD2; j_call: TRBJ2-1; clone_size: -; cdr3_nt: TGTGCCAGCAGCATAGCGGGGGGAAGTAACAATGAGCAGTTCTTC; cdr3_aa: CASSIAGGSNNEQFF
v_call: TRBV28; d_call: TRBD1; j_call: TRBJ1-1; clone_size: -; cdr3_nt: TGTGCCAGCAGGCCCACAGGGGCCACTGAAGCTTTCTTT; cdr3_aa: CASRPTGATEAFF
v_call: TRBV5-6; d_call: -; j_call: TRBJ1-2; clone_size: -; cdr3_nt: TGTGCCAGCAGCTCCCTAGGGGGGGTGGATGGCTACACCTTC; cdr3_aa: CASSSLGGVDGYTF
v_call: TRBV4-1; d_call: -; j_call: TRBJ1-2; clone_size: -; cdr3_nt: TGCGCCAGCAGCCAAGTGGGACTAAGCTATGGCTACACCTTC; cdr3_aa: CASSQVGLSYGYTF
v_call: TRBV2; d_call: -; j_call: TRBJ1-5; clone_size: -; cdr3_nt: TGTGCCAGCAGTGAAGAAGGGTTGGTTGGCAATCAGCCCCAGCATTTT; cdr3_aa: CASSEEGLVGNQPQHF
v_call: TRBV5-1; d_call: -; j_call: TRBJ2-2; clone_size: -; cdr3_nt: TGCGCCAGCAGCTCTTCCGGGTTCTGGGACACCGGGGAGCTGTTTTTT; cdr3_aa: CASSSSGFWDTGELFF
v_call: TRBV19; d_call: -; j_call: TRBJ1-2; clone_size: -; cdr3_nt: TGTGCCAGTAGGGGGTTTTCCAACTATGGCTACACCTTC; cdr3_aa: CASRGFSNYGYTF
v_call: TRBV6-1; d_call: -; j_call: TRBJ2-7; clone_size: -; cdr3_nt: TGTGCCAGCAGTACACGGACAGTCTACGAGCAGTACTTC; cdr3_aa: CASSTRTVYEQYF
v_call: TRBV6-1; d_call: -; j_call: TRBJ1-6; clone_size: -; cdr3_nt: TGTGCCAGCAGTTCCTATAATTCACCCCTCCACTTT; cdr3_aa: CASSSYNSPLHF
v_call: TRBV6-1; d_call: -; j_call: TRBJ1-3; clone_size: -; cdr3_nt: TGTGCCAGCAGTGAAGCGCTTCGGCCGAGCTCTGGAAACACCATATATTTT; cdr3_aa: CASSEALRPSSGNTIYF
v_call: TRBV2; d_call: -; j_call: TRBJ1-5; clone_size: few; cdr3_nt: TGTGCCAGCAGTGAATCCAGGGGCAATCAGCCCCAGCATTTT; cdr3_aa: CASSESRGNQPQHF
v_call: TRBV7-6; d_call: -; j_call: TRBJ2-5; clone_size: -; cdr3_nt: TGTGCCAGCAGCTTTGACCCTAGGGGGGAGACCCAGTACTTC; cdr3_aa: CASSFDPRGETQYF
v_call: TRBV2; d_call: -; j_call: TRBJ2-2; clone_size: -; cdr3_nt: TGTGCCAGCAGCTCCGGACTGACAACCGGGGAGCTGTTTTTT; cdr3_aa: CASSSGLTTGELFF
v_call: TRBV5-8; d_call: TRBD1; j_call: TRBJ1-2; clone_size: -; cdr3_nt: TGTGCCAGCTCCTGGACAGGGGGAGACTATGGCTACACCTTC; cdr3_aa: CASSWTGGDYGYTF
v_call: TRBV9; d_call: TRBD1; j_call: TRBJ1-3; clone_size: -; cdr3_nt: TGTGCCAGCAGCGATCCAATTGGGACAGGGGCCCCTTCCTCTGGAAACACCATATATTTT; cdr3_aa: CASSDPIGTGAPSSGNTIYF
v_call: TRBV4-1; d_call: -; j_call: TRBJ1-3; clone_size: -; cdr3_nt: TGCGCCAGCAGCCAAGGGAGGGGGACCCCAAGTAGTGGAAACACCATATATTTT; cdr3_aa: CASSQGRGTPSSGNTIYF
v_call: TRBV5-4; d_call: TRBD1; j_call: TRBJ1-6; clone_size: -; cdr3_nt: TGTGCCAGCCCCCGACAGGGTTGTGTTCCCCTCCACTTT; cdr3_aa: CASPRQGCVPLHF
v_call: TRBV11-2; d_call: TRBD2; j_call: TRBJ2-1; clone_size: -; cdr3_nt: TGTGCCAGCAGTCGGACTAGCGGGCCCAATGAGCAGTTCTTC; cdr3_aa: CASSRTSGPNEQFF
v_call: TRBV9; d_call: TRBD2; j_call: TRBJ2-3; clone_size: -; cdr3_nt: TGTGCCAGCAGCGAGGGGACTACAGAGTCCACAGATACGCAGTATTTT; cdr3_aa: CASSEGTTESTDTQYF
v_call: TRBV6-5; d_call: -; j_call: TRBJ1-6; clone_size: once; cdr3_nt: TGTGCCAGCAGTCCAGGGGAGGGGGAATCACCCCTCCACTTT; cdr3_aa: CASSPGEGESPLHF
v_call: TRBV6-1; d_call: -; j_call: TRBJ2-7; clone_size: -; cdr3_nt: TGTGCCAGCAGTGGTAGGGGATTGGACGAGCAGTACTTC; cdr3_aa: CASSGRGLDEQYF
v_call: TRBV5-1; d_call: -; j_call: TRBJ1-1; clone_size: few; cdr3_nt: TGCGCCAGCAGCTTACAGCTGAACACTGAAGCTTTCTTT; cdr3_aa: CASSLQLNTEAFF
v_call: TRBV6-5; d_call: TRBD1; j_call: TRBJ2-5; clone_size: -; cdr3_nt: TGTGCCAGCAGTCACAGGGGTAACCAAGAGACCCAGTACTTC; cdr3_aa: CASSHRGNQETQYF
v_call: TRBV5-8; d_call: TRBD1; j_call: TRBJ1-3; clone_size: -; cdr3_nt: TGTGCCAGCAGATCCGACAGGGTTCCTGGAAACACCATATATTTT; cdr3_aa: CASRSDRVPGNTIYF
v_call: TRBV30; d_call: -; j_call: TRBJ2-3; clone_size: -; cdr3_nt: TGTGCCTGGAGTCGGCAGGTCGGGGGCACAGATACGCAGTATTTT; cdr3_aa: CAWSRQVGGTDTQYF
v_call: TRBV7-9; d_call: -; j_call: TRBJ1-5; clone_size: -; cdr3_nt: TGTGCCAGCAGCGGAGGCGGGTCTTATAGCAATCAGCCCCAGCATTTT; cdr3_aa: CASSGGGSYSNQPQHF
v_call: TRBV6-5; d_call: TRBD2; j_call: TRBJ2-1; clone_size: -; cdr3_nt: TGTGCCAGCAGTCATGAAACTAGCGACGAGCAGTTCTTC; cdr3_aa: CASSHETSDEQFF
v_call: TRBV5-1; d_call: TRBD1; j_call: TRBJ2-1; clone_size: -; cdr3_nt: TGCGCCAGCAGCTTCCGGGACAGGGAGTTGAATGAGCAGTTCTTC; cdr3_aa: CASSFRDRELNEQFF
v_call: TRBV27; d_call: -; j_call: TRBJ2-2; clone_size: -; cdr3_nt: TGTGCCAGCAGTACCTCGGCAGGGATATACGCCGGGGAGCTGTTTTTT; cdr3_aa: CASSTSAGIYAGELFF
v_call: TRBV5-1; d_call: -; j_call: TRBJ1-6; clone_size: -; cdr3_nt: TGCGCCAGCAGCTTGGACGAGAATTCACCCCTCCACTTT; cdr3_aa: CASSLDENSPLHF
v_call: TRBV27; d_call: TRBD1; j_call: TRBJ2-2; clone_size: -; cdr3_nt: TGTGCCAGCAGCCCTTACCCGGGACAGGGGGCAGACACCGGGGAGCTGTTTTTT; cdr3_aa: CASSPYPGQGADTGELFF
v_call: TRBV2; d_call: -; j_call: TRBJ2-5; clone_size: once; cdr3_nt: TGTGCCAGCAAAACTTCGGGGCTGGAGACCCAGTACTTC; cdr3_aa: CASKTSGLETQYF
v_call: TRBV30; d_call: -; j_call: TRBJ1-4; clone_size: -; cdr3_nt: TGTGCCTGGAGGGGGGCAGGGGAAAAACTGTTTTTT; cdr3_aa: CAWRGAGEKLFF
v_call: TRBV7-8; d_call: TRBD1; j_call: TRBJ1-1; clone_size: -; cdr3_nt: TGTGCCAGCAGCTTAGCTTCGTCGGGACAGATGATCACTGAAGCTTTCTTT; cdr3_aa: CASSLASSGQMITEAFF
v_call: TRBV28; d_call: TRBD1; j_call: TRBJ1-6; clone_size: -; cdr3_nt: TGTGCCAGCAGTTTATACGGGACAGGGGAAGGAAGTTCACCCCTCCACTTT; cdr3_aa: CASSLYGTGEGSSPLHF
v_call: TRBV15; d_call: TRBD1; j_call: TRBJ1-1; clone_size: -; cdr3_nt: TGTGCCACCAGCAGGGAAAACAGGGGGTTAATTAGGCGGACTGAAGCTTTCTTT; cdr3_aa: CATSRENRGLIRRTEAFF
v_call: TRBV6-5; d_call: TRBD1; j_call: TRBJ2-5; clone_size: -; cdr3_nt: TGTGCCAGCAGTTACCGCGGACAGGGGGAGACCCAGTACTTC; cdr3_aa: CASSYRGQGETQYF
v_call: TRBV2; d_call: -; j_call: TRBJ1-5; clone_size: -; cdr3_nt: TGTGCCAGCAGTGAAAAAAAGGGTGTGGATAGCAATCCGCCCCAGCATTTT; cdr3_aa: CASSEKKGVDSNPPQHF
v_call: TRBV5-1; d_call: -; j_call: TRBJ2-2; clone_size: -; cdr3_nt: TGCGCCAGCGGTACAGGGAACACCGGGGAGCTGTTTTTT; cdr3_aa: CASGTGNTGELFF
v_call: TRBV6-1; d_call: TRBD1; j_call: TRBJ2-7; clone_size: -; cdr3_nt: TGTGCCAGCTCCCGGGACAGGACTTACGAGCAGTACTTC; cdr3_aa: CASSRDRTYEQYF
v_call: TRBV11-2; d_call: TRBD1; j_call: TRBJ1-2; clone_size: -; cdr3_nt: TGTGCCAGCAGCCCAGGGGGGATCTATGGCTACACCTTC; cdr3_aa: CASSPGGIYGYTF
v_call: TRBV27; d_call: TRBD2; j_call: TRBJ2-1; clone_size: -; cdr3_nt: TGTGCCAGCAGTTCCCCGGTGAAGAGCGGGGGGGCGGATGAGCAGTTCTTC; cdr3_aa: CASSSPVKSGGADEQFF
v_call: TRBV6-1; d_call: TRBD1; j_call: TRBJ1-1; clone_size: -; cdr3_nt: TGTGCCAGCAGTGAAGCGAGCCGGGACAGGGGCCGCCGGGAAGCTTTCTTT; cdr3_aa: CASSEASRDRGRREAFF